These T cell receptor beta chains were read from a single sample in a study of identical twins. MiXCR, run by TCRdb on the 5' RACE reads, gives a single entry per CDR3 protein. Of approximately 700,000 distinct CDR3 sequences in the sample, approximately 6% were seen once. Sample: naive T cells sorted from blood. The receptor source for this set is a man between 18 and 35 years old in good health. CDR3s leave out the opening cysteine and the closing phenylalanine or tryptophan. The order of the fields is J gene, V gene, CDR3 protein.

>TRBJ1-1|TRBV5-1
ASSLGGQNLYEAF
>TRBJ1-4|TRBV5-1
ASSLGDEKLF
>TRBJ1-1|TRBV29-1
SVRGNEAF
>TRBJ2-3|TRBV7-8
ASTSGTTDTQY
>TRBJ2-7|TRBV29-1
SVREGAYEQY
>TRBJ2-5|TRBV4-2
ASSQEGRIQETQY
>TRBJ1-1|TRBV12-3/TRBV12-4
ASTEGAGLNTEAF
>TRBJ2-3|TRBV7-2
ASSNRDFSSTDTQY
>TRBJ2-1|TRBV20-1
SARPDGSVREF
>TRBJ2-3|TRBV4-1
ASSHLQGASTDTQY
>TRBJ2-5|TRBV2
ASSDLAGETQY
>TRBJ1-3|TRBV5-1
ASSPKDIRSGNTIY
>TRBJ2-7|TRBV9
ASSSGRGSYDEQY
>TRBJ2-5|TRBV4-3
ASSQEGTGQETQY
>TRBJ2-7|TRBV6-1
ASTEGPKPYEQY
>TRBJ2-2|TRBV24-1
ATAYEGTGELF
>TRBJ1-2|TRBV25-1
ASSGAGTGEYGYT
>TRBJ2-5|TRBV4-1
ASSQMRGQTMIETQY
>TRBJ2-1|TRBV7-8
ASSPGGLAGNNEQF
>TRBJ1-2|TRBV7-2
ASSPSGVGYT
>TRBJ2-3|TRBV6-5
ATLFRDTQY
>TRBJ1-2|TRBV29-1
SVDTEISYGYT
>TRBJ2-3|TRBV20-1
SAARVHTDTQY
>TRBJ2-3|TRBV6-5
ASSYRGTGGTDTQY
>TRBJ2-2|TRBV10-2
ASSLVGKNTGELF
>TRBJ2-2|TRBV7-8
ASSLVAGGPTGELF
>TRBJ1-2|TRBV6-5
ASSYPVGGRFRRYT
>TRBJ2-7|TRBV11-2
ASSPTGGDRWYEQY
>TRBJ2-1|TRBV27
ASSWTEPYNEQF
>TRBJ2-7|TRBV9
ASSLTSGRDIYEQY